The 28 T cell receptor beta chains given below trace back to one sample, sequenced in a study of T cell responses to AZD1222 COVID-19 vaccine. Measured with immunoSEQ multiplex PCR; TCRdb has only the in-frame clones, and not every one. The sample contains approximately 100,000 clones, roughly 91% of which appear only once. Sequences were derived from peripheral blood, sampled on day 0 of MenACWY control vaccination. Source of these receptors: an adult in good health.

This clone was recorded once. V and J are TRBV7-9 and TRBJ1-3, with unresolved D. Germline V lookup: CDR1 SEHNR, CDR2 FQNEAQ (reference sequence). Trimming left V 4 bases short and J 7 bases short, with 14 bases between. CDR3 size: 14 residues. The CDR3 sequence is CASSWGSGINTIYF. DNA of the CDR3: TGTGCCAGCAGCTGGGGTAGCGGGATCAACACCATATATTTT. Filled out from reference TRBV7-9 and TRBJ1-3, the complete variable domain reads DTGVSQNPRHKITKRGQNVTFRCDPISEHNRLYWYRQTLGQGPEFLTYFQNEAQLEKSRLLSDRFSAERPKGSFSTLEIQRTEQGDSAMYLCASSWGSGINTIYFGEGSWLTVV.

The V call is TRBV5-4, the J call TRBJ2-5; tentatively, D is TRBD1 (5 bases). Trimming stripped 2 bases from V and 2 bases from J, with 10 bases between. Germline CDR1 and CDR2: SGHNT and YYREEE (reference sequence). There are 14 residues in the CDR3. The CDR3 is CASSFKGPQETQYF. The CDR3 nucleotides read TGTGCCAGCAGCTTTAAGGGGCCACAAGAGACCCAGTACTTC.

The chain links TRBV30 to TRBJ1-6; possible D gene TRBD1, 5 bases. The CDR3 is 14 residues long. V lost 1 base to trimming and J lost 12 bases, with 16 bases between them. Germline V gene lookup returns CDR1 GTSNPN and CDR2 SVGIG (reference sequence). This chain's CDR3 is CAWSARVGGGPLHF. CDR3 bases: TGTGCCTGGAGTGCCCGGGTCGGGGGAGGACCCCTCCACTTT.

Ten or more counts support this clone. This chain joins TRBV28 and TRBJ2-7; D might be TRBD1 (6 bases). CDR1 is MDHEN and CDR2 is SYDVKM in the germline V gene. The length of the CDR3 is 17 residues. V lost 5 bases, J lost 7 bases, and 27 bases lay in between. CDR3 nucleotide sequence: TGTGCCAGCAGTCATAGGGGGACACCGATCCGGAGTGGGGAGCAGTACTTC. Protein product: CASSHRGTPIRSGEQYF.

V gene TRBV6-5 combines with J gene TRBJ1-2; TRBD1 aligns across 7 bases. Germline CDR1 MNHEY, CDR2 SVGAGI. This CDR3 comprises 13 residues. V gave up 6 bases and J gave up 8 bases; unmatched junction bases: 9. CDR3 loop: CASSRGTAGGYTF. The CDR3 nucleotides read TGTGCCAGCAGCCGGGGGACAGCGGGGGGCTACACCTTC.

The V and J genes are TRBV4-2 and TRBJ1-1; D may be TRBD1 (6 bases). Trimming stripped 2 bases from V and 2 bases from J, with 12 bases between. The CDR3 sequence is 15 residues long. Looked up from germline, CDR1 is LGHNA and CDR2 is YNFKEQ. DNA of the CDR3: TGTGCCAGCAGCCAACCTAGGGGGATCAACACTGAAGCTTTCTTT. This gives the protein CASSQPRGINTEAFF.

CDR3 sequence reads: CASSSGTGDYNEQFF. The DNA for the CDR3 is TGTGCCAGCAGCTCTGGGACAGGAGACTACAATGAGCAGTTCTTC. This chain links TRBV11-2 with TRBJ2-1, with 8 bases fitting TRBD1. From germline, CDR1 is SGHAT and CDR2 FQNNGV. The CDR3 loop spans 15 amino acids. Trimming removed 4 bases from V and 3 bases from J; junction bases left unmatched: 5.

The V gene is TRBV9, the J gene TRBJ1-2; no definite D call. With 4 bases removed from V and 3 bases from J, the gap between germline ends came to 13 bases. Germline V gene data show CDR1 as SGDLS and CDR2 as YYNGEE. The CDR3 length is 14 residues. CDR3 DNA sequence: TGTGCCAGCAGCACGGGAAATCTGTACTATGGCTACACCTTC. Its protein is CASSTGNLYYGYTF. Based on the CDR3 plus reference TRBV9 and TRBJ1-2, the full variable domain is DSGVTQTPKHLITATGQRVTLRCSPRSGDLSVYWYQQSLDQGLQFLIQYYNGEERAKGNILERFSAQQFPDLHSELNLSSLELGDSALYFCASSTGNLYYGYTFGSGTRLTVV.

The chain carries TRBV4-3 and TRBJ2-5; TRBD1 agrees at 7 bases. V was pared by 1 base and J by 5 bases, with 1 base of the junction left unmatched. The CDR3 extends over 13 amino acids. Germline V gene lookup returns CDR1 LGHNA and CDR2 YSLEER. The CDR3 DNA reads TGCGCCAGCAGCCAAGCGGACAGGGAGACCCAGTACTTC. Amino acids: CASSQADRETQYF.

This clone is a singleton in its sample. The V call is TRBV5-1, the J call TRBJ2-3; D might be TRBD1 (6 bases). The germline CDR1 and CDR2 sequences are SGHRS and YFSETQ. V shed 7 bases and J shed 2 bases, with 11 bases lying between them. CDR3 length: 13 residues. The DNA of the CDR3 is TGCGCCAGCTATACAGGGAACACAGATACGCAGTATTTT. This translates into CASYTGNTDTQYF.

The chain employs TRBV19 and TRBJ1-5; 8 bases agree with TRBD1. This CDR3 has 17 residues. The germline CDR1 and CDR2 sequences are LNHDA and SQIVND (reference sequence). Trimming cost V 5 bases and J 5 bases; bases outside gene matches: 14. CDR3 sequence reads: CASSVDRGRRGYQPQHF. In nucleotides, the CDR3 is TGTGCCAGTAGTGTTGACAGGGGACGTCGGGGGTATCAGCCCCAGCATTTT. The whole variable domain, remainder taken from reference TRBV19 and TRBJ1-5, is DGGITQSPKYLFRKEGQNVTLSCEQNLNHDAMYWYRQDPGQGLRLIYYSQIVNDFQKGDIAEGYSVSREKKESFPLTVTSAQKNPTAFYLCASSVDRGRRGYQPQHFGDGTRLSIL.

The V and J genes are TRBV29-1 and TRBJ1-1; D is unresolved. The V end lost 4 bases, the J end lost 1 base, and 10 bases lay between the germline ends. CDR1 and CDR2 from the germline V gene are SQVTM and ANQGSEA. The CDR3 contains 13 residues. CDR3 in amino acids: CSVVDFRNTEAFF. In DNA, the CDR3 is TGCAGCGTTGTTGACTTCCGGAACACTGAAGCTTTCTTT.

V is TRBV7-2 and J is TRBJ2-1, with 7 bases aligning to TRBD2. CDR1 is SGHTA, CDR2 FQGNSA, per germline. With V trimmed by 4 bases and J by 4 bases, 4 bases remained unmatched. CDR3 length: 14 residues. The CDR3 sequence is CASSYGLVYNEQFF. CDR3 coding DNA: TGTGCCAGCAGCTACGGACTAGTTTACAATGAGCAGTTCTTC. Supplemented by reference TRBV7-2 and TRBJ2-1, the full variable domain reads GAGVSQSPSNKVTEKGKDVELRCDPISGHTALYWYRQSLGQGLEFLIYFQGNSAPDKSGLPSDRFSAERTGGSVSTLTIQRTQQEDSAVYLCASSYGLVYNEQFFGPGTRLTVL.

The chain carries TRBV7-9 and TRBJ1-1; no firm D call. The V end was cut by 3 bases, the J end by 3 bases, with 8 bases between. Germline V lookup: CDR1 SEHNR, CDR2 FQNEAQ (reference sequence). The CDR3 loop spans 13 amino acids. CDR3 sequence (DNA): TGTGCCAGCAGCTTTGGATCGGACACTGAAGCTTTCTTT. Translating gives CASSFGSDTEAFF.

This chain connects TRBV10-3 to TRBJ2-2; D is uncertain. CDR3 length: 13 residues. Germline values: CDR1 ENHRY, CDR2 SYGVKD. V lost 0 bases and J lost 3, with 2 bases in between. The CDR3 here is CAISESDTGELFF. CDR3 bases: TGTGCCATCAGTGAGTCCGACACCGGGGAGCTGTTTTTT.

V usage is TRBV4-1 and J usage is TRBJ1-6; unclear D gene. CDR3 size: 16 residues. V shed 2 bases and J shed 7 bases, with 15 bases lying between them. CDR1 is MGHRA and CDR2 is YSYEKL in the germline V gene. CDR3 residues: CASSQSPAFENSPLHF. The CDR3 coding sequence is TGCGCCAGCAGCCAATCCCCGGCCTTTGAGAATTCACCCCTCCACTTT.

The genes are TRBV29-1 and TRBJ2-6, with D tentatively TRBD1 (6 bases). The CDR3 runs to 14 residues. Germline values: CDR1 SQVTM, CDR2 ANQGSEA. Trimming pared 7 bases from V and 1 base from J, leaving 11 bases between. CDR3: CSAQQGSGANVLTF. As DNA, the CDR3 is TGCAGCGCTCAGCAGGGGTCTGGGGCCAACGTCCTGACTTTC.

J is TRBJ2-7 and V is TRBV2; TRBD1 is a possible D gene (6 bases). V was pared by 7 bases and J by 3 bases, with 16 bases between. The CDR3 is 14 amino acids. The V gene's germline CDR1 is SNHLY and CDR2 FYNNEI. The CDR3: CASTEVQGHYEQYF. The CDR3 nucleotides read TGTGCCAGCACCGAGGTCCAGGGGCACTACGAGCAGTACTTC. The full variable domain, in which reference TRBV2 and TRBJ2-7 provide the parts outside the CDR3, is EPEVTQTPSHQVTQMGQEVILRCVPISNHLYFYWYRQILGQKVEFLVSFYNNEISEKSEIFDDQFSVERPDGSNFTLKIRSTKLEDSAMYFCASTEVQGHYEQYFGPGTRLTVT.

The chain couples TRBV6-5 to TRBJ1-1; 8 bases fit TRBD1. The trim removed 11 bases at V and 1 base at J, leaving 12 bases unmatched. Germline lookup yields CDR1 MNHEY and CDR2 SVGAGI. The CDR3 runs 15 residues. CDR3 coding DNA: TGTGCCGCCAAACGACAGGGGATTACGAACACTGAAGCTTTCTTT. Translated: CAAKRQGITNTEAFF.

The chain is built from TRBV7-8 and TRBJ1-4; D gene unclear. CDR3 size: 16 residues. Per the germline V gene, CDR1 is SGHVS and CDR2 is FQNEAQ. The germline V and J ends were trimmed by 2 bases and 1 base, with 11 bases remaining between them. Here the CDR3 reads CASSLKRAGTNEKLFF. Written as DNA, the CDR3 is TGTGCCAGCAGCTTAAAGAGGGCAGGAACTAATGAAAAACTGTTTTTT. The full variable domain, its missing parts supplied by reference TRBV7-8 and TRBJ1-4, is GAGVSQSPRYKVAKRGQDVALRCDPISGHVSLFWYQQALGQGPEFLTYFQNEAQLDKSGLPSDRFFAERPEGSVSTLKIQRTQQEDSAVYLCASSLKRAGTNEKLFFGSGTQLSVL.

The CDR3 here is CASSADRGPGNQPQHF. The CDR3 DNA follows: TGTGCCAGCAGCGCAGACAGGGGGCCAGGCAATCAGCCCCAGCATTTT. The chain joins TRBV7-8 to TRBJ1-5; 10 bases are shared with TRBD1. CDR1 is SGHVS, CDR2 FQNEAQ, per germline. J lost 2 bases, V lost 5 bases, and 6 bases had no gene match. The CDR3 is made up of 16 amino acids.

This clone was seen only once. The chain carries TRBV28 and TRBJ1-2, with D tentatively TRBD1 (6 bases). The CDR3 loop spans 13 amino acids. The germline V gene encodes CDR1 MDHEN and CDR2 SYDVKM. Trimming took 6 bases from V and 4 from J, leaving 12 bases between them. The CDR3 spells CASRSGTSYGYTF. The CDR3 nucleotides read TGTGCCAGCAGATCCGGGACAAGCTATGGCTACACCTTC.

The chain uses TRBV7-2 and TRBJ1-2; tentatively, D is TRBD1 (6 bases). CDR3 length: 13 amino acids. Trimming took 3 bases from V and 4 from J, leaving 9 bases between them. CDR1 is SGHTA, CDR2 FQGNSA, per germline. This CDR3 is CASSFGGSYGYTF. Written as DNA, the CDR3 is TGTGCCAGCAGCTTCGGGGGCTCCTATGGCTACACCTTC.

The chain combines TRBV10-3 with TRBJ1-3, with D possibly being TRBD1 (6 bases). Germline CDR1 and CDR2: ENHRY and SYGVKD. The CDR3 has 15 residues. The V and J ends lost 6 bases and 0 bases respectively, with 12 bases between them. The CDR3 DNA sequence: TGTGCCATCAGCCGGGACACCAGCTCTGGAAACACCATATATTTT. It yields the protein CAISRDTSSGNTIYF.

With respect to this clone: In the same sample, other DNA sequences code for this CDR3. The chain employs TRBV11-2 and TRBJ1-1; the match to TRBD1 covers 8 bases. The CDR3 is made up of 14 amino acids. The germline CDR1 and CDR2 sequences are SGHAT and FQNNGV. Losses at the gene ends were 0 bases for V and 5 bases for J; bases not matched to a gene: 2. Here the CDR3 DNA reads TGTGCCAGCAGCTTAGACAGGGGGCGTACTGAAGCTTTCTTT. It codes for CASSLDRGRTEAFF.

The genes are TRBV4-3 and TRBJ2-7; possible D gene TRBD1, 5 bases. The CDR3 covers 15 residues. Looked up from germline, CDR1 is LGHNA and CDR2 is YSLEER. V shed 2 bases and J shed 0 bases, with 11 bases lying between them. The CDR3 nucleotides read TGCGCCAGCAGCCAAACAGCGACAGACTCCTACGAGCAGTACTTC. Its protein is CASSQTATDSYEQYF.

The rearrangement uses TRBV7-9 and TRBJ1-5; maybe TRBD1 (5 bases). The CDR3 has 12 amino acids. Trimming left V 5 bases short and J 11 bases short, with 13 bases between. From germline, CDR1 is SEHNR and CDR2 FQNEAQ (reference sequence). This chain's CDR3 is CASSMDGGSQHF. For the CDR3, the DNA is TGTGCCAGCAGCATGGACGGGGGTTCCCAGCATTTT.

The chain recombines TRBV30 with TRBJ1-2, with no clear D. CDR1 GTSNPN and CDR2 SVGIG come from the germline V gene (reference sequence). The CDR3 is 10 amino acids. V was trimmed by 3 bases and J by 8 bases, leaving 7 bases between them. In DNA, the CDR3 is TGTGCCTGGAGGCATGGAGGCTACACCTTC. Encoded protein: CAWRHGGYTF.